What follows are 23 T cell receptor beta chains derived from one specimen sequenced in a study of T-cell reconstitution after alpha-beta-depleted transplantation in children. Unique molecular identifiers were incorporated into the prepared TCRbeta library. TCRdb analysed the PCR reads with MiXCR anew, one entry per CDR3 protein. The sample records fewer than 550,000 distinct CDR3 sequences, roughly an eighth being singletons. The starting material was PBMCs, mostly from graft donor cells, obtained 180 days after TCRalphabeta/CD19-depleted stem cell transplant. These receptor sequences come from a female patient aged 2 to 10 who had a stem cell transplant for aplastic anemia, so the T cells may come from the graft donor.

The chain recombines TRBV7-2 with TRBJ2-1; the D is unclear. Germline V gives CDR1 SGHTA, CDR2 FQGNSA. V was clipped by 7 bases and J by 9 bases, with 13 bases between them. The CDR3 sequence is 12 residues long. CDR3: CASTWGGFEQFF. Written as DNA, the CDR3 is TGTGCCAGCACCTGGGGTGGCTTTGAGCAGTTCTTC.

This clonotype was counted between two and nine times. The chain joins TRBV27 to TRBJ2-7, with TRBD1 as a possible D gene (5 bases). The CDR3 runs 12 residues. Trimming pared 5 bases from V and 7 bases from J, leaving 12 bases between. Germline CDR1 is MNHEY and CDR2 is SMNVEV (reference sequence). In DNA, the CDR3 is TGTGCCAGCAGTGCAACAGGCTTAGAGCAGTACTTC. Translation: CASSATGLEQYF.

This clonotype was detected ten times or more. This chain links TRBV6-2 or TRBV6-3 with TRBJ1-5; 7 nucleotides align to TRBD1. CDR3 length: 15 residues. The ends lost 6 bases at V and 4 bases at J; junction bases unmatched: 9. CDR1 MNHEY and CDR2 SVGEGT come from the germline V gene. The CDR3 protein is CASSLGTGENQPQHF. The CDR3 nucleotides are TGTGCCAGCAGCCTCGGTACAGGGGAGAATCAGCCCCAGCATTTT.

A few counts support this clonotype. V is TRBV18 and J is TRBJ2-5; D gene unclear. The CDR3 covers 14 residues. V lost 0 bases and J lost 5, with 10 bases in between. The V gene's germline CDR1 is KGHSH and CDR2 LQKENI. Written as DNA, the CDR3 is TGTGCCAGCTCACCACCTGGCGTTTTCGAGACCCAGTACTTC. Translated: CASSPPGVFETQYF.

The V gene is TRBV7-2, the J gene TRBJ2-1, with 7 bases lining up with TRBD2. CDR1 and CDR2 from the germline V gene are SGHTA and FQGNSA. J gave up 8 bases and V 3 bases, and 16 bases lay outside the gene matches. The CDR3 has 17 amino acids. DNA for the CDR3: TGTGCCAGCAGCTTCAATCCCCCCAATGCGGGAGAGGATGAGCAGTTCTTC. It specifies CASSFNPPNAGEDEQFF.

This clonotype showed up just a few times. The rearrangement joins TRBV7-9 to TRBJ2-7, with 7 bases lining up with TRBD1. The CDR3 extends over 14 amino acids. Looked up from germline, CDR1 is SEHNR and CDR2 is FQNEAQ (reference sequence). Germline trimming cut 7 bases from V and 2 bases from J; bases unmatched to any gene: 8. The CDR3: CASTADRAAYEQYF. The CDR3 DNA reads as TGTGCCAGCACCGCAGACAGGGCGGCCTACGAGCAGTACTTC.

This chain connects TRBV7-2 to TRBJ2-7; D is perhaps TRBD1 (5 bases). The CDR3 totals 12 residues. In germline, CDR1 is SGHTA, CDR2 FQGNSA. The V end was cut by 6 bases, the J end by 5 bases, with 11 bases between. CDR3 region: CASRTDSHEQYF. In DNA form, the CDR3 reads TGTGCCAGCAGAACCGACAGCCACGAGCAGTACTTC. Full variable domain (remainder filled in from reference TRBV7-2 and TRBJ2-7): GAGVSQSPSNKVTEKGKDVELRCDPISGHTALYWYRQSLGQGLEFLIYFQGNSAPDKSGLPSDRFSAERTGGSVSTLTIQRTQQEDSAVYLCASRTDSHEQYFGPGTRLTVT.

Only a few counts were recorded for this clonotype. The rearrangement links TRBV4-2 to TRBJ2-3, with unresolved D. V gave up 0 bases and J gave up 4 bases, with 11 bases separating them. Germline CDR1 reads LGHNA; CDR2 reads YNFKEQ. The CDR3 has 15 residues. Written as DNA, the CDR3 is TGTGCCAGCAGCCAAGAACGACGACACGCAGATACGCAGTATTTT. Encoded protein: CASSQERRHADTQYF.

This clonotype was found many times. The genes are TRBV12-3 or TRBV12-4 and TRBJ2-1, with D unresolved. V was shortened by 6 bases and J by 10 bases, with 10 bases between the two germline ends. The CDR3 totals 11 residues. In nucleotides, the CDR3 is TGTGCCAGCAGCCCTAGAGGAGAGCAGTTCTTC. It is translated as CASSPRGEQFF.

This clonotype turned up a few times. This chain links TRBV18 with TRBJ2-7; D not certain. The germline V gene encodes CDR1 KGHSH and CDR2 LQKENI. The CDR3 is 15 amino acids. V dropped 2 bases and J dropped 4 bases, with 15 bases sitting between them. The CDR3 here is CASSPKARINYEQYV. The CDR3 DNA reads TGTGCCAGCTCACCAAAGGCCAGGATTAATTACGAGCAGTACGTC.

As DNA, the CDR3 is TGTGCCAGCAGCGTACCGGGACAGGTCTTCGCGAACACCGGGGAGCTGTTTTTT. It specifies CASSVPGQVFANTGELFF. The chain has TRBV9 and TRBJ2-2, with TRBD1 matching over 8 bases. This CDR3 region has 18 residues. V lost 1 base to trimming and J lost 0 bases; unmatched junction nucleotides: 8. Per germline, CDR1 SGDLS and CDR2 YYNGEE.

The chain employs TRBV11-1 and TRBJ2-1, with 10 bases that match TRBD2. Trimming removed 4 bases from V and 0 bases from J; junction bases left unmatched: 9. Looked up from germline, CDR1 is SGHAT and CDR2 is FQDESV (reference sequence). CDR3 size: 18 residues. The CDR3 protein is CASSSPLLAGTSYNEQFF. The DNA of the CDR3 is TGTGCCAGCAGCTCCCCTTTACTAGCGGGGACCTCCTACAATGAGCAGTTCTTC.

This clonotype was detected many times. The chain joins TRBV6-2 or TRBV6-3 to TRBJ2-5; D unclear. Trimming shortened V by 0 bases and J by 0 bases, and 2 bases separated the two germline ends. CDR1 is MNHEY and CDR2 is SVGEGT in the germline V gene. The CDR3 is 13 residues long. As DNA, the CDR3 is TGTGCCAGCAGTTACTCGAACCAAGAGACCCAGTACTTC. Translating it yields CASSYSNQETQYF.

This clonotype occurred a few times. The J gene is TRBJ2-1, the V gene TRBV6-5; D tentatively fits TRBD1 or TRBD2 (5 bases each). Trimming left V 0 bases short and J 8 bases short, with 17 bases between. CDR1 and CDR2 from the germline V gene are MNHEY and SVGAGI. This CDR3 comprises 16 residues. DNA of the CDR3: TGTGCCAGCAGTTACTCGAATCGGGCAGGGAGCGATGAGCAGTTCTTC. Translated: CASSYSNRAGSDEQFF.

The gene calls are TRBV7-9 and TRBJ2-4, with D unresolved. The germline V gene encodes CDR1 SEHNR and CDR2 FQNEAQ (reference sequence). This CDR3 spans 15 amino acids. V was cut by 1 base and J by 1 base, with 8 bases left in between. CDR3 nucleotide sequence: TGTGCCAGCAGCTTAGGTACCGGGGCCAAAAACATTCAGTACTTC. This encodes CASSLGTGAKNIQYF.

J is TRBJ2-1 and V is TRBV13; D is unresolved. The CDR3 is 15 residues long. Trimming pared 5 bases from V and 5 bases from J, leaving 16 bases between. The V gene's germline CDR1 is PRHDT and CDR2 FYEKMQ (reference sequence). CDR3 in DNA: TGTGCCAGCAGCCTTCCCCTAGGGATCCACAATGAGCAGTTCTTC. Translated: CASSLPLGIHNEQFF.

This clonotype was counted only a few times. The chain joins TRBV6-2 or TRBV6-3 to TRBJ2-2; 13 bases line up with TRBD2. Trimming removed 6 bases from V and 2 bases from J; junction bases left unmatched: 0. Germline V gives CDR1 MNHEY, CDR2 SVGEGT. This CDR3 has 15 amino acids. The chain's CDR3 is CASRGLAGNTGELFF. CDR3 nucleotides: TGTGCCAGCAGGGGACTAGCGGGAAACACCGGGGAGCTGTTTTTT.

The rearrangement links TRBV12-3 or TRBV12-4 to TRBJ2-1; 7 positions agree with TRBD2. The CDR3 is made up of 15 amino acids. Trimming cost V 0 bases and J 3 bases; bases outside gene matches: 2. The CDR3 nucleotides are TGTGCCAGCAGTTTAGCGGGAGGGTACTACAATGAGCAGTTCTTC. Amino acid sequence: CASSLAGGYYNEQFF.

This clonotype was seen many times. V and J are TRBV12-3 or TRBV12-4 and TRBJ2-2, with D uncertain. V lost 5 bases, J lost 4 bases, and 14 bases lay in between. CDR3 size: 15 residues. The CDR3 region has the DNA TGTGCCAGCAGTCCCTTTACTCTATTCACCGGGGAGCTGTTTTTT. Protein: CASSPFTLFTGELFF.

This clonotype was observed at least ten times. The chain joins TRBV7-2 to TRBJ2-2, with D uncertain. The CDR3 extends over 15 amino acids. The V gene's germline CDR1 is SGHTA and CDR2 FQGNSA. Deletions cut 6 bases from V and 1 base from J, with 12 bases between. The CDR3 protein is CASSRTPGNTGELFF. The CDR3 DNA follows: TGTGCCAGCAGTCGGACCCCGGGGAACACCGGGGAGCTGTTTTTT.

This clonotype was seen many times. This sequence joins TRBV18 and TRBJ2-1; weak D call: TRBD2 (5 bases). In germline, CDR1 is KGHSH, CDR2 LQKENI. The germline V and J ends were trimmed by 3 bases and 7 bases, with 13 bases remaining between them. This CDR3 is built from 14 residues. CDR3 region: CASSPLNTGNEQFF. The CDR3, as DNA: TGTGCCAGCTCACCGCTAAATACGGGGAATGAGCAGTTCTTC.

V and J are TRBV4-1 and TRBJ2-2, with D possibly matching TRBD1 (6 bases). The germline V gene encodes CDR1 MGHRA and CDR2 YSYEKL. This CDR3 has 15 amino acids. The ends were cut back, 3 bases at V and 10 bases at J, with 18 bases in the middle. CDR3 bases: TGCGCCAGCAGCCAGGGCCTCAGGGGCGCGGAGGAGCTGTTTTTT. Amino acids: CASSQGLRGAEELFF.

This clonotype has ten or more counts. V and J are TRBV28 and TRBJ2-2; no firm D call. The ends were cut back, 8 bases at V and 1 base at J, with 11 bases in the middle. Germline assignment: CDR1 MDHEN and CDR2 SYDVKM. The CDR3 contains 14 residues. The DNA of the CDR3 is TGTGCCAGCTACACTCGACAGAACACCGGGGAGCTGTTTTTT. As protein: CASYTRQNTGELFF.